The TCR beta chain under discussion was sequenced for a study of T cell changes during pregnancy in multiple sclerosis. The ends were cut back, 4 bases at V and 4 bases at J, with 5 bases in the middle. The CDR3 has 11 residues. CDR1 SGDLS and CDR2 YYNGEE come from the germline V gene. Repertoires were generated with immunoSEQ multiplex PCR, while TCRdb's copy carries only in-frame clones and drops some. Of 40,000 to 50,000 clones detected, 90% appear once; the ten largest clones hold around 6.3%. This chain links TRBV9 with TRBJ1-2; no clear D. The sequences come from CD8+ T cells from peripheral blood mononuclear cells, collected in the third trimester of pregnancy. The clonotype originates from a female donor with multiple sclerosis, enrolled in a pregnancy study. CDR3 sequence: CASSSVYGYTF. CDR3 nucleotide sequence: TGTGCCAGCAGCTCGGTCTATGGCTACACCTTC.